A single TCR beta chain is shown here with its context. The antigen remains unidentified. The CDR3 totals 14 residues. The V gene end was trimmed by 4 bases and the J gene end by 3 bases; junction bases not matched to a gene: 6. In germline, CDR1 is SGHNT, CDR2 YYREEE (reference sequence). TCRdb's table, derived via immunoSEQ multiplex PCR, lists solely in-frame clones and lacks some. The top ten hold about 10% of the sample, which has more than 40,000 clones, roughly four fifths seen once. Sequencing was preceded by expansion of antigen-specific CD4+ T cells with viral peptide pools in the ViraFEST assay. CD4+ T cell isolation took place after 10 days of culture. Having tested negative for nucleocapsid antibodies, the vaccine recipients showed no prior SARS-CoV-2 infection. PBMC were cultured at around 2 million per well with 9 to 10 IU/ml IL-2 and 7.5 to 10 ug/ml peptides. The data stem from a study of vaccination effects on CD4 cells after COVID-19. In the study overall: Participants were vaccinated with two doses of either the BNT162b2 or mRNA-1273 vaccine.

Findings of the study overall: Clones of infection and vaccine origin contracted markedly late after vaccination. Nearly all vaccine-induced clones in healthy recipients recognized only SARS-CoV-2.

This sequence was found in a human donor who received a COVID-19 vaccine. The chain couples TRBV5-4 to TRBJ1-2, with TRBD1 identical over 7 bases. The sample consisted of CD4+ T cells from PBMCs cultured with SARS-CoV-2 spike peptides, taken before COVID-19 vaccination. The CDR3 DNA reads TGTGCCAGCAGCATCTCCGGGACAGACTATGGCTACACCTTC. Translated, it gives CASSISGTDYGYTF. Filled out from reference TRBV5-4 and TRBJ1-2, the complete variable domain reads ETGVTQSPTHLIKTRGQQVTLRCSSQSGHNTVSWYQQALGQGPQFIFQYYREEENGRGNFPPRFSGLQFPNYSSELNVNALELDDSALYLCASSISGTDYGYTFGSGTRLTVV.